This TCR beta chain is drawn from a study of blood T cells in healthy people across ages (dated by TCRdb to 2014 to 2015). At the level of the whole study: In model experiments, template switching captured roughly one uniquely barcoded TCR beta cDNA molecule for every two T cells. Two additional independent replicas of 1 million unique cDNA reads from the same blood draw were analyzed for two donors (one aged 18 to 30 and one aged 80 or older). The donors were divided into four age groups: young (average around 15 years), middle-aged (about 39), aged (about 60) and long-lived (about 80). To avoid experimental bias, donors of different ages were randomly spread across the sequencing lanes. Age-related changes in TCR beta repertoire diversity were measured in the study by deep sequencing normalized with unique cDNA molecular identifiers.

The CDR3 spans 16 residues, from the cysteine through the phenylalanine. The sequence is cut down to CDR3 DNA, 48 bases in frame from base 1. Germline trimming: 6 bases from V, 4 bases from J; junction bases outside gene matches: 11. The CDR1 and CDR2 encoded by the germline V gene are MNHNS and SASEGT. This clonotype came up many times. Which antigen it targets is not known. The record has no base qualities; no much larger clone is one base away. Libraries were built with 5' RACE. Instrument on record: Illumina HiSeq 2500. A second roughly 6 to 12 cycle PCR used a sample-barcoded 5' primer and a J-beta primer mix. Each TCR beta cDNA molecule received a unique molecular identifier from a template-switch 5' adaptor carrying 12 random nucleotides. Each sample yielded at least 2.5 million CDR3-containing paired-end reads. The Mint cDNA synthesis kit, primed by a TRBC-specific oligonucleotide, was used to synthesize first-strand cDNA from all RNA. Following uracil-DNA glycosylase treatment, a first 18-cycle PCR with universal primers M1SS and BC2_uni_R was performed on all cDNA. On the authors' methods: For normalization, 1 million high-quality reads, each with a distinct molecular identifier, were randomly selected from each sample. Reads with shared molecular identifiers were discarded instead of being binned into consensus sequences. MiTCR, run with a Q25 quality threshold and the strictest error-elimination algorithm, handled CDR3 identification, clonotype clustering and error correction. A nonparametric unseen species model with Euler transformation was used to estimate lower-bound total TCR beta diversity. Through fastp at Q25 and MiXCR, TCRdb rebuilt clones from the public reads, retaining in-frame beta chains. Rows merge per CDR3 protein into single entries with the most common DNA and genes. The V and J calls were not made by the authors but by TCRdb's processing. This sample holds 630,000 or so distinct CDR3 sequences; less than 40% were observed only once. The top ten hold 15% of the sample.

The investigation overall reported the following: There was a strong correlation between observed TCR beta diversity and the percentage of naive T cells measured by flow cytometry. The CMV infection status of donors was not known, potentially confounding age-related changes in expanded clonotypes. Compared with the aged group, the long-lived group had more naive CD4+ T cells, fewer expanded clones and increased TCR diversity, suggesting age selection. As age increased, observed TCR beta diversity per million T cells dropped in a roughly linear way, and a significant reduction was already evident by age about 40. Estimates of total diversity based on one million sequenced T cells were regarded as lower bounds and as underestimates. Since profiling was done on bulk unsorted PBMCs, naive and antigen-experienced compartments could not be conclusively compared.

The approximately 40 donors, aged 6 to 90 years, were systemically healthy Caucasian individuals from Russia. Each donor gave 8.5 to 10 milliliters of peripheral blood, collected into EDTA-treated Vacutainer tubes. Ficoll-Paque density-gradient centrifugation was used to isolate PBMCs, with at least 6 million obtained per sample. Total RNA, at least 6 micrograms per sample, was extracted from PBMCs with Trizol reagent. Naive CD45RAhigh/CD27high T cell percentages were measured by flow cytometry on a PBMC aliquot from every donor. This clonotype was sampled from a woman of 80 years or more in good health. Donor details come from another sample of the same person, matched by shared clones. The sample comprised blood. Recombination connected TRBV6-1 to TRBJ2-3; 9 junctional bases match TRBD1. The CDR3 is CASRGVNRGQSDTQYF. The nucleotide sequence is TGTGCCAGCAGGGGGGTAAACAGGGGGCAGTCAGATACGCAGTATTTT.